This entry concerns a single T cell receptor (beta chain). Documented treatment: 15 to 20 received Ad26.COV2.S at low or high dose, single or two shots; about five received placebo; per-sample allocation not given. Samples came from day 63 after the first vaccine or placebo injection. Data came from immunoSEQ multiplex PCR; TCRdb stores just in-frame clones and leaves some out. Seen here are 380,000 or so clones, 86% observed once, and the top ten hold around 11%. This CDR3 is built from 15 residues. With V trimmed by 0 bases and J by 2 bases, 1 base remained unmatched. Germline lookup yields CDR1 KGHSH and CDR2 LQKENI. The data belong to a study of Ad26.COV2.S vaccination and SARS-CoV-2 variants.

Sequenced here: peripheral blood, sampled in a trial of Ad26.COV2.S vaccine versus placebo. This clonotype was sampled from a person aged 18-60 years who received the Ad26.COV2.S COVID-19 vaccine or a placebo. This chain uses TRBV18 with TRBJ2-7; TRBD1 agrees at 10 bases. The CDR3 DNA reads as TGTGCCAGCTCACCACCGGGGACAGGGGCCTACGAGCAGTACTTC. This codes for CASSPPGTGAYEQYF.